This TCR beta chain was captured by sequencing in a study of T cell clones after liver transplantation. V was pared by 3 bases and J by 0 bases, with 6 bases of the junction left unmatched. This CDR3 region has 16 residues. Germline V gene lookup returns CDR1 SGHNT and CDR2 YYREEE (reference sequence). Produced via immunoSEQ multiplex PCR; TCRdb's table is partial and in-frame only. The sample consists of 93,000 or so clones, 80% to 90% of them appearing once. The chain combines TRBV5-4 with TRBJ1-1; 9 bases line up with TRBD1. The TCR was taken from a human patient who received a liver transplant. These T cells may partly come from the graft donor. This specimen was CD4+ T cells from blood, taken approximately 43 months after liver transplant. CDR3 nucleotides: TGTGCCAGCAGCTCAGGGACAGGGAGATTGAACACTGAAGCTTTCTTT. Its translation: CASSSGTGRLNTEAFF.